This T cell receptor (beta chain) came from a study of T cells in localized non-small cell lung cancer. General study points: A denser population of T cells in blood accompanied longer overall survival.

Concerning this clone itself: Its cognate antigen is unknown.

TCRdb's copy holds only in-frame clones and misses some; the assay was immunoSEQ multiplex PCR. The sample holds roughly 61,000 clones, roughly 81% seen once. Sample: PBMCs, taken before any cancer treatment. This clonotype was obtained from a man between 40 and 75 years old with stage II lung adenocarcinoma.

The CDR3 loop reads CASSSMADRLQETQYF. The CDR3, as DNA: TGTGCCAGCAGCTCTATGGCAGACAGACTCCAAGAGACCCAGTACTTC. The rearrangement links TRBV27 to TRBJ2-5; maybe TRBD1 (5 bases). CDR3 length equals 16 residues. Germline-derived CDR1 and CDR2 are MNHEY and SMNVEV (reference sequence). Trimming pared 6 bases from V and 1 base from J, leaving 18 bases between.